This T cell receptor beta chain was recorded in a study of blood T cells in healthy people across ages. This CDR3 has 19 residues. The V segment lost 7 bases and the J segment 1 base; nucleotides outside the gene matches: 17. Germline CDR1 MDHEN, CDR2 SYDVKM. Concerning this clonotype itself: What it recognizes is unknown.

The total RNA that was extracted per sample amounted to at least 5 micrograms. Study findings and constraints: Age brought a roughly linear fall in TCR beta diversity measured per million T cells.

The authors ran a second PCR of 7 to 11 cycles using a sample-barcoded 5' primer and a J-beta primer mix. MiXCR, run by TCRdb on the 5' RACE reads, gives a single entry per CDR3 protein. This table has roughly 1.6 million distinct CDR3 sequences, about 31% appearing once. The chain employs TRBV28 and TRBJ1-1, with 11 bases aligning to TRBD1. Source material: blood. This TCR was recovered from a woman in her thirties in good health. The CDR3 loop is CASTTIHLGTGGSNTEAFF. CDR3 sequence (DNA): TGTGCCAGCACCACAATCCACCTGGGGACAGGGGGATCGAACACTGAAGCTTTCTTT.